Included here is one T cell receptor beta chain sequence, with context. The record originates from a study of Graves' ophthalmopathy and Graves' hyperthyroidism. The CDR3 is 16 amino acids. V shed 1 base, J shed 2 bases, and the junction held 4 bases outside the gene matches. CDR3 regions of TCR beta were amplified from RNA transcripts. The first round was an RT-PCR with HTBI primers, and the second round was a multiplex PCR. Using its own MiXCR run on the multiplex PCR reads, TCRdb lists one record per CDR3 protein. The table lists 150,000 to 200,000 distinct CDR3 sequences, 30% to 45% of them singletons.

The gene calls are TRBV12-3 or TRBV12-4 and TRBJ2-5; TRBD2 aligns across 10 bases. The source material was peripheral blood. The receptor was derived from a man aged 25-40 years with Graves' ophthalmopathy. Here the CDR3 reads CASSLGTSGSQETQYF. The DNA for the CDR3 is TGTGCCAGCAGTTTAGGGACTAGCGGTTCTCAAGAGACCCAGTACTTC.